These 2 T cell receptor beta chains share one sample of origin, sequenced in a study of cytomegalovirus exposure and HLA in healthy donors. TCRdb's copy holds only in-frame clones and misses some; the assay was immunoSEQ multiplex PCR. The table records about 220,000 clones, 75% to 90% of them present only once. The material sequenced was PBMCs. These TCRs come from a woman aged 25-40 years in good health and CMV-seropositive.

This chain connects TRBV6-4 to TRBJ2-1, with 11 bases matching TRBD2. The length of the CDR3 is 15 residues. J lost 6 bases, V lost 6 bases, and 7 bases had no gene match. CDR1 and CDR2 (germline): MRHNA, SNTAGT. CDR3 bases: TGTGCCAGCAGCGTACTAGCGGGAGCCTCCAATGAGCAGTTCTTC. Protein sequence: CASSVLAGASNEQFF.

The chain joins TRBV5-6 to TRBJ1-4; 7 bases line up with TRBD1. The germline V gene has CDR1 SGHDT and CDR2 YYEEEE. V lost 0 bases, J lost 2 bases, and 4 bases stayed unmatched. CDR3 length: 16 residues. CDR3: CASSLGAGQTNEKLFF. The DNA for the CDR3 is TGTGCCAGCAGCTTGGGAGCGGGACAGACTAATGAAAAACTGTTTTTT.